This entry describes one T cell receptor beta chain. This specimen comes from a study of blood T cell repertoires in COVID-19. Germline values: CDR1 MNHEY, CDR2 SMNVEV (reference sequence). The germline V and J ends were trimmed by 0 bases and 5 bases, with 13 bases remaining between them. This CDR3 contains 15 residues. The method was immunoSEQ multiplex PCR; TCRdb's version includes in-frame clones alone and lacks a portion of them. Of 200,000 to 250,000 clones in the sample, 80% to 95% are singletons; the top ten hold roughly 0.89%. This receptor was obtained from a man aged 25-40 years with COVID-19, enrolled during active disease. The J gene is TRBJ2-5, the V gene TRBV27, with D unclear. The sequencing sample was made of peripheral blood. CDR3 region: CASSLSSRNGETQYF. The CDR3 nucleotides are TGTGCCAGCAGTTTATCGAGTAGGAACGGGGAGACCCAGTACTTC.